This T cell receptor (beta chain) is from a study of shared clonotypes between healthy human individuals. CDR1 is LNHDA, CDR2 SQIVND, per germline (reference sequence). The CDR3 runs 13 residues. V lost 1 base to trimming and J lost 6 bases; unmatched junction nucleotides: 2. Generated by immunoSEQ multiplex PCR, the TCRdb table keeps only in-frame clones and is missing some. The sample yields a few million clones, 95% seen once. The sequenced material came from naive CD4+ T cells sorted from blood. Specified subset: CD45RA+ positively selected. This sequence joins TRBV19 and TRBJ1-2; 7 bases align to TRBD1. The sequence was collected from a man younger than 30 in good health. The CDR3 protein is CASSIAGTDGYTF. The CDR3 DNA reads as TGTGCCAGTAGTATAGCCGGGACAGATGGCTACACCTTC.